This T cell receptor (beta chain) was observed in a study of blood T cell repertoires in COVID-19. Some clones are missing from TCRdb's copy, which holds only in-frame ones; the method was immunoSEQ multiplex PCR. This table has roughly 340,000 clones, roughly 90% appearing once. The length of the CDR3 is 16 residues. Trimming at V came to 2 bases and at J to 2 bases, leaving 8 bases not matched to a gene. Looked up from germline, CDR1 is MGHRA and CDR2 is YSYEKL. Material: peripheral blood. The genes are TRBV4-1 and TRBJ2-7, with 8 bases matching TRBD2. The receptor comes from a woman aged 70-85 years with COVID-19, enrolled during active disease. The CDR3 sequence is CASSQPREGTPYEQYF. CDR3 in DNA: TGCGCCAGCAGCCAACCCCGGGAGGGGACCCCCTACGAGCAGTACTTC.